The rows below give T cell receptor beta chains drawn from one sample of a study of T cells after posttransplantation cyclophosphamide. The protocol was immunoSEQ multiplex PCR, while the TCRdb copy is restricted to in-frame clones and leaves out a portion. Observed in the sample are some 43,000 clones, none of them singletons. What was sequenced was PBMCs. The receptors come from a man between 40 and 49 years old in good health, CMV-negative, and a related stem cell transplant donor. Both conserved end residues are part of each CDR3. A D gene is named only where the DNA matches it firmly. Clone sizes are shown as once, few or many counts, or a class when the clone is expanded.

v_call,clone_size,d_call,j_call,cdr3_aa,cdr3_nt
TRBV9,many,TRBD1,TRBJ2-7,CASAPSGTAYEQYF,TGTGCCAGCGCCCCCTCCGGGACAGCCTACGAGCAGTACTTC
TRBV28,many,-,TRBJ1-4,CASSYFTAWGREVSREKLFF,TGTGCCAGCAGTTATTTCACCGCCTGGGGCAGGGAAGTATCGAGGGAAAAACTGTTTTTT
TRBV7-9,many,-,TRBJ1-4,CASSLQGPNEKLFF,TGTGCCAGCAGCTTACAGGGTCCTAATGAAAAACTGTTTTTT
TRBV7-9,many,TRBD1,TRBJ2-7,CASSTGTGGAYEQYF,TGTGCCAGCAGCACCGGGACAGGGGGGGCCTACGAGCAGTACTTC
TRBV28,many,-,TRBJ2-1,CASSLSVYEQFF,TGTGCCAGCAGTTTGTCGGTCTATGAGCAGTTCTTC
TRBV28,many,TRBD1,TRBJ1-1,CASSPGGARSHTEAFF,TGTGCCAGCAGCCCAGGGGGCGCGAGGTCCCACACTGAAGCTTTCTTT
TRBV15,many,TRBD1,TRBJ2-7,CATSGPGQGSYEQYF,TGTGCCACCAGCGGACCGGGACAGGGGTCCTACGAGCAGTACTTC
TRBV7-2,many,-,TRBJ1-1,CASSLEGGGLNTEAFF,TGTGCCAGCAGCTTAGAAGGCGGGGGGTTGAACACTGAAGCTTTCTTT
TRBV4-3,many,-,TRBJ2-5,CASSQDSGQQETQYF,TGCGCCAGCAGCCAAGATTCGGGACAACAAGAGACCCAGTACTTC
TRBV19,many,-,TRBJ1-5,CASTSGLKNQPQHF,TGTGCCAGTACATCCGGACTGAAAAATCAGCCCCAGCATTTT
TRBV6-4,many,-,TRBJ1-1,CASSDVTGRTEAFF,TGTGCCAGCAGTGACGTTACAGGGCGAACTGAAGCTTTCTTT
TRBV11-2,many,TRBD1,TRBJ2-7,CASSTWTGTYEQYF,TGTGCCAGCAGCACCTGGACAGGAACCTACGAGCAGTACTTC
TRBV6-5,many,-,TRBJ2-7,CASSNPRREQYF,TGTGCCAGCAGTAACCCGAGGCGCGAGCAGTACTTC
TRBV30,many,-,TRBJ1-2,CAWWGGLDGYTF,TGTGCCTGGTGGGGGGGTTTGGATGGCTACACCTTC
TRBV12-5,many,TRBD2,TRBJ2-2,CASGLGTSGAKNTGELFF,TGTGCTAGTGGTTTGGGGACTAGCGGGGCTAAGAACACCGGGGAGCTGTTTTTT
TRBV18,many,-,TRBJ2-1,CASSPSGSSYNEQFF,TGTGCCAGCTCACCGTCGGGAAGCTCCTACAATGAGCAGTTCTTC
TRBV7-8,many,TRBD1,TRBJ2-7,CASSTDRTGDSYEQYF,TGTGCCAGCAGTACCGATAGGACAGGGGATTCCTACGAGCAGTACTTC
TRBV15,many,TRBD1,TRBJ1-5,CATSRLRGLGNQPQHF,TGTGCCACCAGCAGACTCAGGGGGCTCGGGAATCAGCCCCAGCATTTT
TRBV15,many,TRBD2,TRBJ2-1,CATSSLPSGASNEQFF,TGTGCCACCAGCAGCCTCCCCAGCGGGGCGTCCAATGAGCAGTTCTTC
TRBV7-9,many,TRBD2,TRBJ2-3,CASSRPGLALDTQYF,TGTGCCAGCAGCCGCCCGGGACTAGCGTTAGATACGCAGTATTTT
TRBV2,many,-,TRBJ2-2,CASSVSTATGELFF,TGTGCCAGCAGTGTTTCGACAGCAACCGGGGAGCTGTTTTTT
TRBV14,many,TRBD1,TRBJ2-7,CASSQDSGQGVNEQYF,TGTGCCAGCAGCCAAGATTCGGGACAGGGAGTTAACGAGCAGTACTTC
TRBV28,many,TRBD1,TRBJ1-1,CASSLRRGQDFTHTEAFF,TGTGCCAGCAGTTTAAGGAGGGGGCAAGATTTTACTCACACTGAAGCTTTCTTT
TRBV7-8,many,TRBD1,TRBJ1-2,CASSPAIGQVAKGYTF,TGTGCCAGCAGCCCCGCTATTGGACAGGTCGCGAAAGGCTACACCTTC
TRBV15,many,-,TRBJ2-2,CATSRDGGFPNTGELFF,TGTGCCACCAGCAGAGATGGAGGATTCCCGAACACCGGGGAGCTGTTTTTT
TRBV5-4,many,-,TRBJ2-1,CASSSNNEQFF,TGTGCCAGCAGCTCTAACAATGAGCAGTTCTTC
TRBV6-6,many,-,TRBJ2-7,CASSYNGGLSYEQYF,TGTGCCAGCAGTTACAACGGGGGGCTATCCTACGAGCAGTACTTC
TRBV5-1,many,TRBD1,TRBJ1-1,CASSASGGQNTEAFF,TGCGCCAGCAGCGCTTCAGGGGGCCAGAACACTGAAGCTTTCTTT